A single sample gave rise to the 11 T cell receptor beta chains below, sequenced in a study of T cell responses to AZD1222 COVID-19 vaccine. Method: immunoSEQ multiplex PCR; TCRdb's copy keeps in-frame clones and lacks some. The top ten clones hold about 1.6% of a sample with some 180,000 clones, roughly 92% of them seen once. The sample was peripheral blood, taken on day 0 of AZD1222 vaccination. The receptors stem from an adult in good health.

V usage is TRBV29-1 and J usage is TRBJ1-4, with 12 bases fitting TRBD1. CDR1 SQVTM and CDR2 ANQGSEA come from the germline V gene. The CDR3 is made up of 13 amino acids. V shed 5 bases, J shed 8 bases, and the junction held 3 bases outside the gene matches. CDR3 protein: CSVPGTGGEKLFF. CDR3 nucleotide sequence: TGCAGCGTTCCGGGGACAGGGGGCGAAAAACTGTTTTTT. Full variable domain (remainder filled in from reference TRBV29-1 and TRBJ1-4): SAVISQKPSRDICQRGTSLTIQCQVDSQVTMMFWYRQQPGQSLTLIATANQGSEATYESGFVIDKFPISRPNLTFSTLTVSNMSPEDSSIYLCSVPGTGGEKLFFGSGTQLSVL.

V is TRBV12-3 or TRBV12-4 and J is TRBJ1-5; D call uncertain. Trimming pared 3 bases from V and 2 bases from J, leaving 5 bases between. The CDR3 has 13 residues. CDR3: CASSFGRNQPQHF. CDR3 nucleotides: TGTGCCAGCAGTTTTGGTCGCAATCAGCCCCAGCATTTT.

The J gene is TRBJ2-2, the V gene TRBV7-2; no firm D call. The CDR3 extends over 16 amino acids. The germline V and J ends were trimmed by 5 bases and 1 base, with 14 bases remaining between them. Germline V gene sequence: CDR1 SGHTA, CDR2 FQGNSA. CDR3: CASSPSRTKNTGELFF. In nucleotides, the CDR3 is TGTGCCAGCAGCCCTTCCCGGACGAAGAACACCGGGGAGCTGTTTTTT.

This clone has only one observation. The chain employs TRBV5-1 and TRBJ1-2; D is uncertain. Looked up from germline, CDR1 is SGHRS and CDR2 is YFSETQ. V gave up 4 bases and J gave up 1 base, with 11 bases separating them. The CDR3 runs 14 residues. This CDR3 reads CASSKMDGNYGYTF. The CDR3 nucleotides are TGCGCCAGCAGCAAAATGGACGGTAACTATGGCTACACCTTC.

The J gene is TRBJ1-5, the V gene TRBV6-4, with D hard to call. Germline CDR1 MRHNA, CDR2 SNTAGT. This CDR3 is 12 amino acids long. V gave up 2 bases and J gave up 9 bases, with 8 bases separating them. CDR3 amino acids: CASSDLLWPQHF. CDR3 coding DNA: TGTGCCAGCAGTGACCTTCTGTGGCCCCAGCATTTT.

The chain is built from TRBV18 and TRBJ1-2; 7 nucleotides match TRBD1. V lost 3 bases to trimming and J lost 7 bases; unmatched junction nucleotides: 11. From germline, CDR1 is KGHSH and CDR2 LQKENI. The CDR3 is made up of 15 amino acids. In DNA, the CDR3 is TGTGCCAGCTCACCCCTGACAGGGAAGGATATTGGCTACACCTTC. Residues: CASSPLTGKDIGYTF.

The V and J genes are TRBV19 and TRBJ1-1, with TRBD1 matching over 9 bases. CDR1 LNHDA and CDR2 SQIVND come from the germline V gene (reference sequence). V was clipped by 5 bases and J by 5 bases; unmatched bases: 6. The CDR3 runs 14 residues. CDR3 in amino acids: CASSEQGAPTEAFF. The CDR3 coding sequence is TGTGCCAGTAGTGAACAGGGGGCGCCAACTGAAGCTTTCTTT.

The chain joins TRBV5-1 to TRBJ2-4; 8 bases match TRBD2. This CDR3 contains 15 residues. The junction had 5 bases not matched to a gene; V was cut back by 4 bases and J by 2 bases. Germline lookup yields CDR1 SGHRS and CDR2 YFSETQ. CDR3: CASSRIAGSKNIQYF. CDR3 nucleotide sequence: TGCGCCAGCAGCCGAATAGCGGGGTCCAAAAACATTCAGTACTTC.

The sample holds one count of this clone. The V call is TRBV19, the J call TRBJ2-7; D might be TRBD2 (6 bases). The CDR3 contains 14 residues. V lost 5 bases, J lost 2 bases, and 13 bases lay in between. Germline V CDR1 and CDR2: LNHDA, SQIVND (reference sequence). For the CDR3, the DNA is TGTGCCAGTAGTCCCGGGACTGGGACCTACGAGCAGTACTTC. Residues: CASSPGTGTYEQYF.

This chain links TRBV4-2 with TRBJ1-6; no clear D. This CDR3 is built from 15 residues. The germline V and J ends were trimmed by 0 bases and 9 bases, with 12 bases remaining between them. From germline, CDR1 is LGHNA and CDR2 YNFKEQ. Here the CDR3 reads CASSQDLSGSSPLHF. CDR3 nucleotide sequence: TGTGCCAGCAGCCAAGATCTTTCGGGTAGTTCACCCCTCCACTTT.

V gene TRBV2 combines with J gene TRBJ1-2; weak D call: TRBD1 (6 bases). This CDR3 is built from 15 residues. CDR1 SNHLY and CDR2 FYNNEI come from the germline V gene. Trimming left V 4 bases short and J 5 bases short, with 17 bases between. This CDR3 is CASSARRTGIYGYTF. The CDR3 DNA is TGTGCCAGCAGTGCCAGGCGCACAGGGATTTATGGCTACACCTTC.